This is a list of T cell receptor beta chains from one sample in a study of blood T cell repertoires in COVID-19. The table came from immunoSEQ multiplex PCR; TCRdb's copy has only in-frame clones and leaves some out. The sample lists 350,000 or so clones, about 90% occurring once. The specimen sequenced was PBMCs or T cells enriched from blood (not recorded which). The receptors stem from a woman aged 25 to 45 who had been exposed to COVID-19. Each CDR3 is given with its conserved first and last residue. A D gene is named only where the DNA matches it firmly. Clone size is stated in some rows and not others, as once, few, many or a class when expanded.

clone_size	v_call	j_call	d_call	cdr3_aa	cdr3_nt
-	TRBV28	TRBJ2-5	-	CASNPAGQETQYF	TGTGCCAGCAATCCCGCGGGGCAAGAGACCCAGTACTTC
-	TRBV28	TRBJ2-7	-	CASSSPKGVHRASSEQYF	TGTGCCAGCAGTTCCCCCAAAGGGGTGCACCGGGCCTCATCCGAGCAGTACTTC
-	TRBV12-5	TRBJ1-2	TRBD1	CASGLVDRQGKNGYTF	TGTGCTAGTGGTTTGGTGGACCGACAGGGGAAAAATGGCTACACCTTC
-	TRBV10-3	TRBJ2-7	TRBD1	CATRTGEIYEQYF	TGTGCCACCAGGACAGGGGAAATCTACGAGCAGTACTTC
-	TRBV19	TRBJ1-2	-	CASSIFRRDAQYGYTF	TGTGCCAGTAGTATATTTCGACGAGACGCACAGTATGGCTACACCTTC
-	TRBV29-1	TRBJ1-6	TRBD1	CSAQGAPNSPLHF	TGCAGCGCTCAGGGGGCCCCCAATTCACCCCTCCACTTT
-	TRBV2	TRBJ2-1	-	CASSPPPGLNNEQFF	TGTGCCAGCAGTCCTCCTCCAGGGTTAAACAATGAGCAGTTCTTC
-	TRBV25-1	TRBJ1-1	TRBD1	CASTPGTGEEAFF	TGTGCCAGTACACCCGGGACAGGGGAGGAAGCTTTCTTT
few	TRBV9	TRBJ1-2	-	CASSPTTGAAYGYTF	TGTGCCAGCAGCCCCACGACAGGTGCCGCCTATGGCTACACCTTC
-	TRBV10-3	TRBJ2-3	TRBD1	CATQGFRTDTQYF	TGTGCCACACAGGGGTTTAGAACAGATACGCAGTATTTT
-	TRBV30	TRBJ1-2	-	CGALGLYGYTF	TGTGGCGCCCTGGGCCTCTATGGCTACACCTTC
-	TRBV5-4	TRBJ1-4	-	CASSLETAPTNEKLFF	TGTGCCAGCAGCTTGGAGACAGCACCAACTAATGAAAAACTGTTTTTT
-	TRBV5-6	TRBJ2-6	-	CASSLALGSGANVLTF	TGTGCCAGCAGCTTGGCACTAGGGTCTGGGGCCAACGTCCTGACTTTC
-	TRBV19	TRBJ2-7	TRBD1	CASSIVGTGRSEQYF	TGTGCCAGTAGTATAGTAGGGACAGGGAGGAGCGAGCAGTACTTC
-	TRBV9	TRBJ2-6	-	CASSVTPYSGANVLTF	TGTGCCAGCAGCGTAACCCCCTACTCTGGGGCCAACGTCCTGACTTTC
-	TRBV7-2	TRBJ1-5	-	CASSANPGKDQPQHF	TGTGCCAGCAGCGCAAACCCAGGGAAGGATCAGCCCCAGCATTTT
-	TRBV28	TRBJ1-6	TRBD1	CASSARDSPLHF	TGTGCCAGCAGTGCGCGGGACAGCCCCCTCCACTTT
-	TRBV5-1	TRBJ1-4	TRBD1	CASKPLPGTGVEKLFF	TGCGCCAGCAAACCCCTCCCTGGGACAGGGGTAGAAAAACTGTTTTTT
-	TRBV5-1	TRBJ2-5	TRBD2	CASSTGTSVLQETQYF	TGCGCCAGCAGCACCGGGACTAGCGTACTACAAGAGACCCAGTACTTC
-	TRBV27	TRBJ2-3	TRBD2	CASSFREGSRVGGTDTQYF	TGTGCCAGCAGTTTTCGGGAGGGGTCTAGGGTTGGGGGAACAGATACGCAGTATTTT
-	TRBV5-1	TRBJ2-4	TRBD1	CASSGGTGGSKNIQYF	TGCGCCAGCAGCGGAGGGACAGGGGGCTCGAAAAACATTCAGTACTTC
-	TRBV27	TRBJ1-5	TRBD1	CASSLKQGGTQPQHF	TGTGCCAGCAGTTTAAAACAGGGGGGGACGCAGCCCCAGCATTTT
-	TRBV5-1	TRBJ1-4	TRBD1	CASSQGQGGEKLFF	TGCGCCAGCAGCCAGGGACAGGGAGGTGAAAAACTGTTTTTT
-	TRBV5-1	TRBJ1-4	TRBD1	CASRRRDRNEKLFF	TGCGCCAGCAGAAGGCGGGACAGGAATGAAAAACTGTTTTTT
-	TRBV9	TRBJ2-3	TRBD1	CASTTGQGALDTQYF	TGTGCCAGCACAACGGGACAGGGGGCATTAGATACGCAGTATTTT
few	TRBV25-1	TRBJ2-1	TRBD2	CASSRGGSGSYNEQFF	TGTGCCAGCAGTCGCGGCGGGAGTGGTTCCTACAATGAGCAGTTCTTC
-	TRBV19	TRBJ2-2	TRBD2	CASSELTGGRAGELFF	TGTGCCAGTAGTGAGCTGACGGGAGGAAGGGCCGGGGAGCTGTTTTTT
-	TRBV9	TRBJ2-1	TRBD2	CASSVTLASSYNEQFF	TGTGCCAGCAGCGTAACACTAGCGAGCTCCTACAATGAGCAGTTCTTC
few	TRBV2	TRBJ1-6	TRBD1	CASRRQGHNSPLHF	TGTGCCAGCAGGAGACAGGGCCATAATTCACCCCTCCACTTT
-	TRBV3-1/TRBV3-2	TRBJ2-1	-	CASSHGAPSSYNEQFF	TGTGCCAGCAGCCATGGTGCCCCGAGCTCCTACAATGAGCAGTTCTTC
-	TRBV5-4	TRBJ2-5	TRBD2	CASSPRGDHQETQYF	TGTGCCAGCAGCCCCCGGGGGGACCACCAAGAGACCCAGTACTTC
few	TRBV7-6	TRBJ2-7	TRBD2	CASSLTSGAPYEQYF	TGTGCCAGCAGCCTGACTAGCGGGGCCCCCTACGAGCAGTACTTC
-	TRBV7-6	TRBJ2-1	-	CASSTTTSYNEQFF	TGTGCCAGCAGTACGACTACCTCCTACAATGAGCAGTTCTTC
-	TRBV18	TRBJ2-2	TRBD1	CASSPYPGTANTGELFF	TGTGCCAGCTCACCGTACCCGGGGACAGCGAACACCGGGGAGCTGTTTTTT
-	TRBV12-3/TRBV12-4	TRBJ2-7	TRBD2	CASGGLALGEQYF	TGTGCCAGCGGTGGACTAGCTTTGGGCGAGCAGTACTTC
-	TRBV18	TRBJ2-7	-	CASSPMDLAGAAYEQYF	TGTGCCAGCTCACCGATGGATCTCGCAGGGGCGGCATACGAGCAGTACTTC
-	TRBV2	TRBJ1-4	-	CASSGQDATNEKLFF	TGTGCCAGCAGTGGACAGGACGCAACTAATGAAAAACTGTTTTTT
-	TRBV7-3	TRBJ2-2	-	CASSSIPGELFF	TGTGCCAGCAGTAGTATACCCGGGGAGCTGTTTTTT
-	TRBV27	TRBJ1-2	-	CASSWTQDSIGGYTF	TGTGCCAGCAGTTGGACACAGGACAGTATTGGTGGCTACACCTTC
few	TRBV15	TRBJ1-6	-	CATSRRGLAYNSPLHF	TGTGCCACCAGCAGGCGGGGGCTGGCATATAATTCACCCCTCCACTTT
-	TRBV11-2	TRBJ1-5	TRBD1	CASSPGGYWDRVSQPQHF	TGTGCCAGCAGCCCGGGAGGGTATTGGGACAGGGTTAGTCAGCCCCAGCATTTT
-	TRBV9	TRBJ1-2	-	CASSPRGDRSYGYTF	TGTGCCAGCAGCCCCCGTGGAGACAGGTCCTATGGCTACACCTTC
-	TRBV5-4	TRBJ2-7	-	CASSFGSNDYGQYF	TGTGCCAGCAGCTTCGGCTCAAACGACTACGGACAGTACTTC
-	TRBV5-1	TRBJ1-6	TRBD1	CASSPQTGLGSPLHF	TGCGCCAGCAGCCCTCAGACAGGGCTTGGTTCACCCCTCCACTTT